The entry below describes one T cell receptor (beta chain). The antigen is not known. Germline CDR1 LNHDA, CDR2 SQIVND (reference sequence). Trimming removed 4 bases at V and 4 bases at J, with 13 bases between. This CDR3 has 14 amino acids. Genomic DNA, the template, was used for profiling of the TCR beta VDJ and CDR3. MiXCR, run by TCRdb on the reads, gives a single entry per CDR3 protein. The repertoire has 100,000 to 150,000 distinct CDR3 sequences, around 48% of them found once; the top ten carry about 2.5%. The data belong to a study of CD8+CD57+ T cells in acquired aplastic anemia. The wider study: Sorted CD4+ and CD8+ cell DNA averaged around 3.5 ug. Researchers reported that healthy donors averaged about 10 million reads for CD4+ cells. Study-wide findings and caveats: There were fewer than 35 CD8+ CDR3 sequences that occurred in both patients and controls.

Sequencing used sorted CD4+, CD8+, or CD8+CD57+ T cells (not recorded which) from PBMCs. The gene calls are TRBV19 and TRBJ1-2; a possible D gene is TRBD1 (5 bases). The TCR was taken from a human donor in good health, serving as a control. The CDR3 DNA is TGTGCCAGTAGTAACCGCAGGGATAGCTATGGCTACACCTTC. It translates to CASSNRRDSYGYTF.